The 4 T cell receptor beta chains below all came from one sample that was sequenced in a study of regulatory T cells in long-lasting Graves disease. To make TCR beta libraries, researchers used iRepertoire HTBI primers and Arm-PCR of CDR3 regions. TCRdb passed the multiplex PCR reads through MiXCR, listing each CDR3 protein once. This table has about 340,000 distinct CDR3 sequences, roughly a fifth appearing once. Specified time point: persistent/refractory GD, antithyroid drugs over 5 years with positive TRAb. TCR sequences were obtained from RNA taken from PBMCs. The sample in question was peripheral blood mononuclear cells (PBMCs), obtained when the disease was refractory, from a patient treated with antithyroid drugs. The origin of the receptors is a female donor with Graves disease.

This sequence joins TRBV19 and TRBJ1-4; D is perhaps TRBD1 (5 bases). Trimming removed 5 bases from V and 0 bases from J, with 13 bases in between. The germline gives CDR1 LNHDA, CDR2 SQIVND (reference sequence). The CDR3 is made up of 16 amino acids. CDR3 sequence reads: CASSPTDRPTNEKLFF. Written as DNA, the CDR3 is TGTGCCAGTAGTCCTACAGACAGACCAACTAATGAAAAACTGTTTTTT.

The chain recombines TRBV6-1 with TRBJ1-4; unclear D gene. V was pared by 4 bases and J by 7 bases, with 10 bases between. Germline V gene sequence: CDR1 MNHNS, CDR2 SASEGT. This CDR3 comprises 13 residues. For the CDR3, the DNA is TGTGCCAGCAGTGGGACCTTGCGTGAAAAACTGTTTTTT. This translates into CASSGTLREKLFF.

Notes on this clonotype: A much larger clone differs from this one at a single base, so this may be a read error. Here the CDR3 omits its conserved ending phenylalanine or tryptophan, so a read error is the likely source. This rearrangement joins TRBV11-2 to TRBJ2-7; no firm D call. CDR3 length: 14 residues. The V gene's germline CDR1 is SGHAT and CDR2 FQNNGV. V gave up 5 bases and J gave up 5 bases, with 16 bases separating them. CDR3 region: CASSPLVGPNEQYL. In DNA form, the CDR3 reads TGTGCCAGCAGCCCCCTGGTAGGGCCAAACGAGCAGTACCTC.

Ten or more counts support this clonotype. The V gene is TRBV5-1, the J gene TRBJ1-2; TRBD1 aligns across 8 bases. The CDR3 loop spans 15 amino acids. Germline V gives CDR1 SGHRS, CDR2 YFSETQ. J gave up 4 bases and V 0 bases, and 5 bases lay outside the gene matches. The DNA of the CDR3 is TGCGCCAGCAGCTTGGGGCAGGGGGCCGTCTATGGCTACACCTTC. It yields the protein CASSLGQGAVYGYTF.